This T cell receptor beta chain appears in the sequencing data of a study of cytomegalovirus exposure and HLA in healthy donors. Study results and caveats: In a later analysis, HLA-C alleles had the fewest associated TCRs, DRB1 alleles the most. Across all donors, roughly uniform sequencing depth was an assumption of the presence/absence analyses. There were several of the most significant clusters that appeared linked to common viral pathogens in a later analysis. Sequencing artifact likely explains a cluster of highly shared sequence variants.

Amplification used 60 Vbeta primers and 13 Jbeta primers. Only in-frame clones appear in the TCRdb table, and some are missing; sequencing was by immunoSEQ multiplex PCR. The sample carries roughly 120,000 clones, under 80% recorded once. In the case of this clone: Its antigen is unknown.

The sample was PBMCs. This receptor was taken from a woman in her forties or fifties in good health and CMV-seropositive.

In nucleotides, the CDR3 is TGTGCCAGCGGAATCCGGGGAATTGTCGGGGAGCTGTTTTTT. Amino acids: CASGIRGIVGELFF. V is TRBV5-5 and J is TRBJ2-2; perhaps TRBD2 as D (5 bases). Trimming cost V 7 bases and J 7 bases, with 17 bases left between them. This CDR3 has 14 amino acids. CDR1 and CDR2 from the germline V gene are SGHKS and YYEKEE (reference sequence).